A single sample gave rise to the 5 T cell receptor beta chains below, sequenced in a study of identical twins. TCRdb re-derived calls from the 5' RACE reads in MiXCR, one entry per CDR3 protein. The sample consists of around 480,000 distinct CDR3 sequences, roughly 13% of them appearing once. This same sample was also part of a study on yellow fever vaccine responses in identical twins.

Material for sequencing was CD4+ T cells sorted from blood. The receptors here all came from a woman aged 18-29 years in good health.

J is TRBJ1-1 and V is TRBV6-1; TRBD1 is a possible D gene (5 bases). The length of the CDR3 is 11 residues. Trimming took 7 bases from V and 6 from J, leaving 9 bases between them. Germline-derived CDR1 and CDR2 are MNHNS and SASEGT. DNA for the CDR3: TGTGCCAGCACGGAGGGGTCTGAAGCTTTCTTT. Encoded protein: CASTEGSEAFF.

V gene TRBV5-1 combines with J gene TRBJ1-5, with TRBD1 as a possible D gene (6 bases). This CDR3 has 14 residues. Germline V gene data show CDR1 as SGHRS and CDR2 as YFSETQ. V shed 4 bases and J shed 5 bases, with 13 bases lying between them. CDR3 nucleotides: TGCGCCAGCAGCCTGGGACAAAATTATCAGCCCCAGCATTTT. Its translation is CASSLGQNYQPQHF.

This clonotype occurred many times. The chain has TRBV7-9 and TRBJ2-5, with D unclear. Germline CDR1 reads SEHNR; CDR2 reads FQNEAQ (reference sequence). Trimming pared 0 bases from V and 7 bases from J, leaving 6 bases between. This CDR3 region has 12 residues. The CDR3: CASSLAGRTQYF. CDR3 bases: TGTGCCAGCAGCTTAGCCGGTCGGACCCAGTACTTC.

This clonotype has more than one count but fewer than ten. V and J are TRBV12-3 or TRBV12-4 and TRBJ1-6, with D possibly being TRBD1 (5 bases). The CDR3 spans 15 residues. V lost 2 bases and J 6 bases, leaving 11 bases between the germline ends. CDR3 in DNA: TGTGCCAGCAGTTTACGTCGGGGGAGTAATTCACCCCTCCACTTT. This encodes CASSLRRGSNSPLHF.

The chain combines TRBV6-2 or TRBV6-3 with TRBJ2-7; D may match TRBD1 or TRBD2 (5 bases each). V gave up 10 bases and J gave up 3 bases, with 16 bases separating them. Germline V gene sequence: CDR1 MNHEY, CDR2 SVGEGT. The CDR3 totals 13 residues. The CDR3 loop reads CAIRETANYEQYF. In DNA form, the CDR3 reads TGTGCCATCAGGGAGACAGCGAACTACGAGCAGTACTTC.